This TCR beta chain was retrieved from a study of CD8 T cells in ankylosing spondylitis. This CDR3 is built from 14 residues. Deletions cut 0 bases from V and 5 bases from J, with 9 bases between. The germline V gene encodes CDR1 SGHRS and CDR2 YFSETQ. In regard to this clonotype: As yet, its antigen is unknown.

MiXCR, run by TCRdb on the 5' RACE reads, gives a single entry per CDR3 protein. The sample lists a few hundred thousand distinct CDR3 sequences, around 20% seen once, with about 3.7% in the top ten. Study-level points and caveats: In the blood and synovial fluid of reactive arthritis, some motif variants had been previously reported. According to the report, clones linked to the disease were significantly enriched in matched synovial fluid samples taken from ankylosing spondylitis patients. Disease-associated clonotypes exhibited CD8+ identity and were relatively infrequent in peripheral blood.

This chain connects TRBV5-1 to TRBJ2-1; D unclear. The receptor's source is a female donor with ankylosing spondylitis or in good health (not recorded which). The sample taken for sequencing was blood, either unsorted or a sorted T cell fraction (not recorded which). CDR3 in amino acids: CASSLVSSDNEQFF. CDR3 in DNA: TGCGCCAGCAGCTTGGTCTCGTCTGACAATGAGCAGTTCTTC.